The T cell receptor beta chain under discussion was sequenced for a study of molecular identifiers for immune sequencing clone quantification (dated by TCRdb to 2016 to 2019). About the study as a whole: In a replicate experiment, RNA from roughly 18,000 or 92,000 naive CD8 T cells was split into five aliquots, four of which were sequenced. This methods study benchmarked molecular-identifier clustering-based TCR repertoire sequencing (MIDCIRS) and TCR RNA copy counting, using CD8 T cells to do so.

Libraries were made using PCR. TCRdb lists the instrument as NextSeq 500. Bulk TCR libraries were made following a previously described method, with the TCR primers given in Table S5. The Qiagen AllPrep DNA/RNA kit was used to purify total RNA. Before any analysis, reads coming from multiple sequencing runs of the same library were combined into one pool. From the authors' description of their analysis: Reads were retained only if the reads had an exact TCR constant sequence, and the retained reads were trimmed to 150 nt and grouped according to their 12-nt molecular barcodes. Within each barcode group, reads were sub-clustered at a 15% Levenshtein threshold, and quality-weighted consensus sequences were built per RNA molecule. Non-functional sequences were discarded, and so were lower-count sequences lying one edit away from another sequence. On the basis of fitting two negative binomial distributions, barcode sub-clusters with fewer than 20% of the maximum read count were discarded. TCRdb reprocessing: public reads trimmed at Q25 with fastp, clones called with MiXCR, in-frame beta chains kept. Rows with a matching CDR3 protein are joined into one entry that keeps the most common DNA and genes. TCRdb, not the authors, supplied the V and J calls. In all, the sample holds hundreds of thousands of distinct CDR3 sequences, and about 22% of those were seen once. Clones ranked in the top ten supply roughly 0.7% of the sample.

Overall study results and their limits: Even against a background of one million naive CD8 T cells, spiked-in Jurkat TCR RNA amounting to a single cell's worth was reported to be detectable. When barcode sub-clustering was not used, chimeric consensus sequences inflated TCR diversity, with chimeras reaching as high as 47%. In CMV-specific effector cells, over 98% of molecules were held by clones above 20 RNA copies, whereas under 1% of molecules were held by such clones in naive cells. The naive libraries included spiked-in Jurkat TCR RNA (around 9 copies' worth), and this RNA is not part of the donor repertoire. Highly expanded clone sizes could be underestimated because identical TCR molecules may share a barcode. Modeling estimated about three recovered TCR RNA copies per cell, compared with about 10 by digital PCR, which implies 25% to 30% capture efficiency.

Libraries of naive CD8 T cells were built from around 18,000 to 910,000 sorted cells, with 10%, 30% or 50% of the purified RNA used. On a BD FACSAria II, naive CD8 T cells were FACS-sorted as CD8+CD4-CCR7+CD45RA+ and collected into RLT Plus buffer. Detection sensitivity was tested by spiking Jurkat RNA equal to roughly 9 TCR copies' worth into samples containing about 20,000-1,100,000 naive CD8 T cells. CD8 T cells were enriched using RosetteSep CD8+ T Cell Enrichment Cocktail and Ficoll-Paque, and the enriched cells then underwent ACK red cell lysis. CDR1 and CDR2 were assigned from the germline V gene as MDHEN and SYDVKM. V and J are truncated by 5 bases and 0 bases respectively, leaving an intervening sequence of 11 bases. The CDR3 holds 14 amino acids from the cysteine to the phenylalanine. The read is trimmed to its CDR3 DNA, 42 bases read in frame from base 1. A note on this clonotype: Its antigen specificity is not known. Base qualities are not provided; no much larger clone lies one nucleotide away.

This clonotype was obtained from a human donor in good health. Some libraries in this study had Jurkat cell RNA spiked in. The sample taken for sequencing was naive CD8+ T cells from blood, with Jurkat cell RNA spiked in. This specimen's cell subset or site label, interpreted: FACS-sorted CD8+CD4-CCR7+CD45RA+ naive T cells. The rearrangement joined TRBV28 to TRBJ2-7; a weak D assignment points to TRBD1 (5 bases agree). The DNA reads TGTGCCAGCAGTCTTAGACAGCCCTCCTACGAGCAGTACTTC. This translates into CASSLRQPSYEQYF.